The 27 T cell receptor beta chains listed next were all sequenced from one sample in a study of tumor and adjacent non-tumor tissue in lung cancer. RNA was extracted from bulk tissue without any cell sorting. More than 3 cm separated this lung sample from the edge of the tumor. TCRbeta libraries were built with three rounds of nested PCR, modified from ARM-PCR. Via MiXCR, TCRdb re-called the multiplex PCR reads, giving one row per CDR3 protein. The sample has around 99,000 distinct CDR3 sequences, 62% seen once; the top ten hold around 20%. Specimen: distant non-tumor lung tissue. These receptors were taken from a man aged 60 to 75 with non-small cell lung cancer.

With respect to this clonotype: An end of the junction does not agree with germline; a read error may underlie this. The chain couples TRBV7-8 to TRBJ2-5, with 8 bases that match TRBD2. The CDR3 extends over 15 amino acids. Looked up from germline, CDR1 is SGHVS and CDR2 is FQNEAQ. CDR3 sequence: CAGSPTGGVQEIQYF. The DNA for the CDR3 is TGTGCCGGCAGCCCCACGGGAGGGGTCCAAGAGATCCAATACTTC.

About this clonotype itself: The final CDR3 position lacks the conserved phenylalanine or tryptophan, pointing to a likely read error. The chain joins TRBV7-6 to TRBJ2-1; TRBD2 aligns across 8 bases. Germline V gene sequence: CDR1 SGHVS, CDR2 FNYEAQ. The CDR3 has 15 amino acids. CDR3 DNA: TGTGCCAGCAGCTCTGAACGGACTAGCTGGAATGGGCAGTTCCTC. Encoded protein: CASSSERTSWNGQFL.

As concerns this clonotype: A junction boundary mismatches the germline segment, possibly from a read error. The V gene is TRBV6-6, the J gene TRBJ2-4; 8 bases agree with TRBD2. CDR1 is MNHNY, CDR2 SVGAGI, per germline (reference sequence). This CDR3 contains 15 residues. Written as DNA, the CDR3 is TGTGCCAGCAGTTTAGCCGGGGGGGGCAAAAACGTTCAGTACTTC. This sequence encodes CASSLAGGGKNVQYF.

This clonotype was detected many times. The chain uses TRBV6-2 or TRBV6-3 and TRBJ1-5; D unclear. The CDR3 loop spans 14 amino acids. The germline V gene encodes CDR1 MNHEY and CDR2 SVGEGT. Trimming cost V 2 bases and J 7 bases, with 12 bases left between them. The chain's CDR3 is CASSYGGVGQPQHF. CDR3 DNA sequence: TGTGCCAGCAGTTACGGTGGGGTTGGACAGCCCCAGCATTTT.

Of note for this clonotype: Germline is not matched at one junction end, which may reflect a read error. J is TRBJ2-2 and V is TRBV28; the D gene is possibly TRBD2 (5 bases). Germline CDR1 MDHEN, CDR2 SYDVKM. The CDR3 is made up of 16 amino acids. CDR3 loop: CASSTVGEANTGEPFF. The CDR3 DNA reads TGTGCCAGCAGCACCGTCGGGGAAGCGAACACCGGGGAGCCGTTTTTT.

The genes are TRBV5-1 and TRBJ2-1, with TRBD2 as a possible D gene (6 bases). Trimming left V 2 bases short and J 10 bases short, with 19 bases between. CDR1 and CDR2 (germline): SGHRS, YFSETQ. The CDR3 runs 15 residues. The CDR3 reads CASSLGLRREGEQFF. DNA of the CDR3: TGCGCCAGCAGCTTAGGTCTAAGGCGGGAAGGGGAGCAGTTCTTC.

This clonotype was seen many times. This sequence joins TRBV5-5 and TRBJ1-5; no reliable D call. Germline V gene lookup returns CDR1 SGHKS and CDR2 YYEKEE (reference sequence). Trimming took 4 bases from V and 4 from J, leaving 12 bases between them. CDR3 length: 14 amino acids. This CDR3 reads CASSAGLMNQPQHF. For the CDR3, the DNA is TGTGCCAGCAGCGCAGGACTGATGAATCAGCCCCAGCATTTT.

This clonotype occurred once. The conserved phenylalanine or tryptophan normally closing the CDR3 is absent here, so this likely arose from a read error. This chain joins TRBV11-2 and TRBJ2-2; 14 positions agree with TRBD2. Germline V gene lookup returns CDR1 SGHAT and CDR2 FQNNGV. This CDR3 has 18 residues. The CDR3 is CANSSGLAGATNTGELFL. In DNA form, the CDR3 reads TGTGCCAACAGCTCGGGACTAGCGGGAGCGACGAACACCGGGGAACTGTTTTTG.

This clonotype appeared a few times. A read error is possible here, since a much larger clone lies one base away. This chain uses TRBV6-2 or TRBV6-3 with TRBJ2-2; D uncertain. CDR1 and CDR2 from the germline V gene are MNHEY and SVGEGT. The CDR3 is 13 residues long. DNA of the CDR3: TGTGCCAGCAGTTACACTCACACCCGGGAGCTGTTTTTT. This codes for CASSYTHTRELFF.

As regards this clonotype: The conserved closing phenylalanine or tryptophan is absent in this CDR3, likely reflecting a read error. The gene calls are TRBV6-5 and TRBJ1-5; a possible D gene is TRBD1 (6 bases). The CDR3 covers 13 residues. CDR1 MNHEY and CDR2 SVGAGI come from the germline V gene. As DNA, the CDR3 is TGTGGCAGCAGTTTGGGGGGCAGTCAGCCCCAGCATTCT. It codes for CGSSLGGSQPQHS.

Points on this clonotype: This may arise from a read error, as a much more abundant clone is one base away. This rearrangement joins TRBV5-8 to TRBJ1-5; 7 nucleotides align to TRBD1. The CDR3 covers 16 residues. Germline CDR1 and CDR2: SGHTS and YDEGEE. The CDR3 region is CASSLGPRDSYQPQDF. In nucleotides, the CDR3 is TGTGCCAGCAGCTTGGGGCCCCGGGACAGCTATCAGCCCCAGGATTTT.

This clonotype came up a few times. This could be a read error, since a much larger clone is one nucleotide away. The gene calls are TRBV6-6 and TRBJ1-2; TRBD1 is a possible D gene (5 bases). The V gene's germline CDR1 is MNHNY and CDR2 SVGAGI (reference sequence). V was clipped by 7 bases and J by 4 bases, with 13 bases between them. The length of the CDR3 is 13 residues. The DNA of the CDR3 is TGTGCCAGCACCACCGGGACGGTCTATGGCTACACCTTC. Translation: CASTTGTVYGYTF.

This clonotype was recorded many times. This chain links TRBV5-4 with TRBJ2-7, with D tentatively TRBD1 (6 bases). Trimming stripped 4 bases from V and 0 bases from J, with 14 bases between. The CDR3 contains 15 residues. Germline V lookup: CDR1 SGHNT, CDR2 YYREEE (reference sequence). CDR3: CASSTLDRSSYEQYF. DNA of the CDR3: TGTGCCAGCAGCACCCTAGACAGGAGCTCCTACGAGCAGTACTTC.

On this clonotype itself: The junction shows a germline mismatch at one end, possibly a read error. This chain uses TRBV12-3 or TRBV12-4 with TRBJ1-1; TRBD1 agrees at 7 bases. This CDR3 has 16 residues. CDR3 sequence (DNA): TGTGCCAGCAAACAGGTCAACAGGGGCTTGAACACTGGAGCTTTCTTT. Translated, it gives CASKQVNRGLNTGAFF.

Turning to this clonotype: An end of the junction does not agree with germline; a read error may underlie this. J is TRBJ1-2 and V is TRBV6-2 or TRBV6-3; TRBD1 might be the D (6 bases). Germline CDR1 is MNHEY and CDR2 is SVGEGT. The CDR3 spans 16 residues. CDR3 nucleotides: TGTGCTAGCAGTCCCTGGGACATCACAACCTTCTCGGACTACACCTTC. This encodes CASSPWDITTFSDYTF.

Only a few counts were recorded for this clonotype. The conserved final phenylalanine or tryptophan is absent from the CDR3, which likely points to a read error. This chain joins TRBV12-3 or TRBV12-4 and TRBJ2-2, with TRBD1 matching over 11 bases. CDR3 size: 16 residues. Trimming took 8 bases from V and 5 from J; bases not matched to a gene: 10. As DNA, the CDR3 is TGTGCCAGCCGACCCGGACAGGGGGCGCGAACCGGGGAGCTGTTTTAT. Its translation: CASRPGQGARTGELFY.

There are a few counts of this clonotype. One end of the junction fails to match germline, which may point to a read error. The chain carries TRBV11-3 and TRBJ2-7; 8 positions match TRBD1. CDR3 length: 15 amino acids. Germline V gives CDR1 SGHNT, CDR2 YENEEA. CDR3 protein: CPSSPETGVTYEQYF. The CDR3 DNA follows: TGTCCCAGCAGCCCTGAGACAGGGGTCACATACGAGCAGTACTTC. The full variable domain, completed using reference TRBV11-3 and TRBJ2-7, is EAGVVQSPRYKIIEKKQPVAFWCNPISGHNTLYWYLQNLGQGPELLIRYENEEAVDDSQLPKDRFSAERLKGVDSTLKIQPAELGDSAVYLCPSSPETGVTYEQYFGPGTRLTVT.

Remarks on this clonotype: An end of the junction differs from the germline gene, which may be a read error. The chain combines TRBV11-3 with TRBJ2-6, with D tentatively TRBD1 (5 bases). Germline V gene sequence: CDR1 SGHNT, CDR2 YENEEA. The CDR3 contains 16 residues. In nucleotides, the CDR3 is TGTGCCAGCAGCTTGGACATAAGCTCTGGGGCCAACATCCTGAGTTTC. As protein: CASSLDISSGANILSF. Filled out from reference TRBV11-3 and TRBJ2-6, the complete variable domain reads EAGVVQSPRYKIIEKKQPVAFWCNPISGHNTLYWYLQNLGQGPELLIRYENEEAVDDSQLPKDRFSAERLKGVDSTLKIQPAELGDSAVYLCASSLDISSGANILSFGAGSRLTVL.

On this clonotype itself: One base away lies a much larger clone, so this may be a sequencing read error. The conserved final phenylalanine or tryptophan is absent from the CDR3, which likely points to a read error. V is TRBV29-1 and J is TRBJ1-1, with unresolved D. The CDR3 runs 10 residues. Germline V CDR1 and CDR2: SQVTM, ANQGSEA. The ends were cut back, 7 bases at V and 3 bases at J, with 6 bases in the middle. CDR3 in amino acids: CSALDTEAFL. CDR3 DNA: TGCAGCGCCCTGGACACTGAAGCTTTCTTA.

For this clonotype: A much more abundant neighbour one base away suggests this may be a read error. The genes are TRBV5-4 and TRBJ2-3; perhaps TRBD2 as D (7 bases). CDR3 length equals 15 residues. Germline V gives CDR1 SGHNT, CDR2 YYREEE (reference sequence). The CDR3 is CASSFRGGPEDTKYF. The CDR3 DNA is TGTGCCAGCAGCTTTAGGGGGGGGCCCGAAGATACGAAGTATTTT.

This clonotype was detected only once. This CDR3 is missing its conserved last phenylalanine or tryptophan, likely due to a read error. The chain joins TRBV11-1 to TRBJ1-1; possibly TRBD1 for D (5 bases). In germline, CDR1 is SGHAT, CDR2 FQDESV (reference sequence). The CDR3 covers 11 residues. The V end lost 5 bases, the J end lost 11 bases, and 12 bases lay between the germline ends. The chain's CDR3 is CASSTRVLAFL. CDR3 nucleotides: TGTGCCAGCAGCACCAGGGTGCTCGCTTTCCTT.

As for this clonotype: At one end the junction does not follow the germline gene, possibly because of a read error. The chain recombines TRBV11-2 with TRBJ2-3, with D unresolved. CDR1 SGHAT and CDR2 FQNNGV come from the germline V gene. The CDR3 runs to 11 residues. CDR3 protein: CANSSAIEQYF. In DNA form, the CDR3 reads TGTGCCAACAGCTCGGCGATTGAACAGTATTTT.

This clonotype turned up a few times. The chain recombines TRBV20-1 with TRBJ1-5; the match to TRBD1 covers 8 bases. The CDR3 has 13 residues. V trimming: 4 bases; J trimming: 6 bases; junction bases outside the gene matches: 5. From germline, CDR1 is DFQATT and CDR2 SNEGSKA (reference sequence). The CDR3 is CSATGGAGQPQHF. In DNA form, the CDR3 reads TGCAGTGCTACAGGGGGCGCGGGTCAGCCCCAGCATTTT.

Concerning this clonotype: Mismatch with germline at one junction end may stem from a read error. The gene calls are TRBV12-3 or TRBV12-4 and TRBJ2-1; 7 nucleotides line up with TRBD1. This CDR3 region has 16 residues. CDR3 nucleotide sequence: TGTGCCAGCGGCGAGGGGGCTGGGATTCCCTACAATGAACAGTTCTTC. Translated: CASGEGAGIPYNEQFF.

This clonotype came up a few times. This is likely a read error, given that the CDR3 carries no conserved phenylalanine or tryptophan at its end. Because the CDR3's place on the DNA is in doubt, the DNA is left out and the CDR3 is given as listed by TCRdb. This rearrangement joins TRBV11-1 to TRBJ2-1; TRBD2 is taken as the D call from the table, unchecked against the DNA. The CDR3 is 18 amino acids in total, end residues counted. Germline CDR1 SGHAT, CDR2 FQDESV (reference sequence). The CDR3 spells CASSRPGLAGSSYNEHFI.

Comment on this clonotype: A junction boundary mismatches the germline segment, possibly from a read error. The chain recombines TRBV11-2 with TRBJ2-5; D perhaps matches TRBD2 (5 bases). Looked up from germline, CDR1 is SGHAT and CDR2 is FQNNGV. The CDR3 is 15 amino acids. The CDR3 spells CTNSLVPPGGETQYF. The DNA of the CDR3 is TGTACCAACAGCTTAGTCCCCCCAGGAGGAGAGACTCAGTACTTC.

The V and J genes are TRBV6-5 and TRBJ2-7, with a weak D call TRBD1 (6 bases). The V gene lost 6 bases and the J gene lost 2 bases, with 11 bases spanning the gap. Germline V lookup: CDR1 MNHEY, CDR2 SVGAGI. The CDR3 runs 13 residues. In DNA form, the CDR3 reads TGTGCCAGCAGATACCAGGGGACCTACGAGCAGTACTTC. This gives the protein CASRYQGTYEQYF.